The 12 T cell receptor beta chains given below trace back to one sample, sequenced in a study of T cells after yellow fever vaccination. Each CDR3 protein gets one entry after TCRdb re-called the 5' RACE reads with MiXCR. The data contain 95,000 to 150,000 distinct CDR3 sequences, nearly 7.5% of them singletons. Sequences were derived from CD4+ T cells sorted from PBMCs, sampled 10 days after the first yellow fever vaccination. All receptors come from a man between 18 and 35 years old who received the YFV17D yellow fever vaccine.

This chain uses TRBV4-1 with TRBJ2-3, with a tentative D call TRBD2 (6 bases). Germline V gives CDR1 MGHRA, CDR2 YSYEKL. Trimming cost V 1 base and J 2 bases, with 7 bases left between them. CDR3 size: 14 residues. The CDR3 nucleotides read TGCGCCAGCAGCCAAGCGGACTACACAGATACGCAGTATTTT. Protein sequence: CASSQADYTDTQYF.

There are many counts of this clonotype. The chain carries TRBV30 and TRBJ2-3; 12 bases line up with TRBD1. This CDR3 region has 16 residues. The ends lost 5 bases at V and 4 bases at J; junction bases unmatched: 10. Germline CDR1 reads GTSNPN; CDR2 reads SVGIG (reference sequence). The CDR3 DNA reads TGTGCCTGGTTCAGCGTGGGACAGGGGGCATCAGATACGCAGTATTTT. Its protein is CAWFSVGQGASDTQYF.

The CDR3 spells CASRPTRQGNYGYTF. CDR3 sequence (DNA): TGTGCCAGCAGACCGACGAGACAGGGAAACTATGGCTACACCTTC. V gene TRBV5-4 combines with J gene TRBJ1-2; 7 positions match TRBD1. There are 15 residues in the CDR3. Germline V lookup: CDR1 SGHNT, CDR2 YYREEE (reference sequence). With 5 bases clipped from V and 2 bases from J, the junction kept 9 bases outside the gene matches.

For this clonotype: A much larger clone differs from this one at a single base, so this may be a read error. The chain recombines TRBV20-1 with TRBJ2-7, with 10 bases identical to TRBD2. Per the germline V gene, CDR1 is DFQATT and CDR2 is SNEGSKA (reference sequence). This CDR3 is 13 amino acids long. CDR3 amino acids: CSQQRGGTHEQYF. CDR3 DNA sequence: TGCAGCCAACAGCGGGGGGGCACCCACGAGCAGTACTTC.

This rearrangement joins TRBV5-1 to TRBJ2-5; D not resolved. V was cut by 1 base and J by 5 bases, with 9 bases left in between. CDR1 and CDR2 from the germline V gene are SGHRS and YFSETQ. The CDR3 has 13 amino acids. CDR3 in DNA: TGCGCCAGCAGCTTGACCTACATGGAGACCCAGTACTTC. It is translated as CASSLTYMETQYF.

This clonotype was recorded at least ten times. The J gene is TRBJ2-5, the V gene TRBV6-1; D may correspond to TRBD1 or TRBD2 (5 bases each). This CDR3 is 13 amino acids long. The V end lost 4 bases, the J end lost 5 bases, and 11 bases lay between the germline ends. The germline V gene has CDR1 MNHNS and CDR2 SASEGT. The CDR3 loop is CASSVGEWETQYF. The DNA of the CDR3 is TGTGCCAGCAGTGTAGGGGAGTGGGAGACCCAGTACTTC.

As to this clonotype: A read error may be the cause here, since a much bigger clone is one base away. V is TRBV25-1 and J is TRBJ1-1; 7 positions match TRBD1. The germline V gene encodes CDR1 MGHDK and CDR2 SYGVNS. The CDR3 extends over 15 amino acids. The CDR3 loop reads CASREGDRLKTEAFF. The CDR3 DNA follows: TGTGCCAGCAGGGAAGGGGACAGATTGAAGACTGAAGCTTTCTTT.

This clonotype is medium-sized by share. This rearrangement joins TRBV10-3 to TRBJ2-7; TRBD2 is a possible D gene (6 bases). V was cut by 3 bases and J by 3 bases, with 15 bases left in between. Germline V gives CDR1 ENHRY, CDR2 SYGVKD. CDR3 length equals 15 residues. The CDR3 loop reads CAISDPGLPNYEQYF. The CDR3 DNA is TGTGCCATCAGTGACCCGGGACTTCCTAACTACGAGCAGTACTTC.

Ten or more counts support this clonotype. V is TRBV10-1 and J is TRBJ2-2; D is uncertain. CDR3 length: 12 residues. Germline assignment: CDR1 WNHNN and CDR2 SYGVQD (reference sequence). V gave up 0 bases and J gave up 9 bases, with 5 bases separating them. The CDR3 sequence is CASSESTRELFF. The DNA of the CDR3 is TGCGCCAGCAGTGAGTCGACTCGGGAGCTGTTTTTT.

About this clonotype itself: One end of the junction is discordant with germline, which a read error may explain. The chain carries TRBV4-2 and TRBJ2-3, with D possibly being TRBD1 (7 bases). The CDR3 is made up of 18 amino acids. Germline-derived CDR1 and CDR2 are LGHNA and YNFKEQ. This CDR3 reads CAISPGGLSSGSTDTQYF. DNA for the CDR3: TGTGCCATCAGCCCAGGGGGTCTCAGTAGCGGATCCACAGATACGCAGTATTTT.

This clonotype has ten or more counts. In DNA form, the CDR3 reads TGTGCCAGCAGTCCCCTGGGGGGGTCAGGGCTGGGTCAGCCCCAGCATTTT. It yields the protein CASSPLGGSGLGQPQHF. This chain connects TRBV12-3 or TRBV12-4 to TRBJ1-5, with D possibly matching TRBD1 (5 bases). V lost 5 bases and J 6 bases, leaving 23 bases between the germline ends. This CDR3 is built from 17 residues.

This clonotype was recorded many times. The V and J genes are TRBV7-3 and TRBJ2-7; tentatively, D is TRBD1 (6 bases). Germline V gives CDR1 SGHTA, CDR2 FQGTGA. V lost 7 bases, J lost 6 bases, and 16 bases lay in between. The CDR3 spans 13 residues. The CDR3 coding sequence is TGTGCCAGCACCGACAGGATTGGGGGCGAGCAGTACTTC. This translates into CASTDRIGGEQYF.